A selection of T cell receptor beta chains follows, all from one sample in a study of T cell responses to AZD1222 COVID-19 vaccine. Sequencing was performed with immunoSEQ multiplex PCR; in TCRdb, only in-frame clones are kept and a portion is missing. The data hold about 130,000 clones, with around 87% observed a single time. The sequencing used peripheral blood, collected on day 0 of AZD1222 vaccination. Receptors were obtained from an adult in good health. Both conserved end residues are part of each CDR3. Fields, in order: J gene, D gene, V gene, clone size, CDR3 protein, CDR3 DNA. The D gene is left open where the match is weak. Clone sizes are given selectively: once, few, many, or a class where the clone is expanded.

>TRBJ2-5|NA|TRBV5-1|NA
CASSPLRGQETQYF
TGCGCCAGCAGCCCCCTTAGGGGCCAAGAGACCCAGTACTTC
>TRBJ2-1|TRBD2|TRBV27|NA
CASSLRGLAGSSEQFF
TGTGCCAGCAGTTTACGGGGACTAGCGGGAAGCAGTGAGCAGTTCTTC
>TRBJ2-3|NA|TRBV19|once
CASSIEGTDTQYF
TGTGCCAGTAGTATAGAAGGGACAGATACGCAGTATTTT
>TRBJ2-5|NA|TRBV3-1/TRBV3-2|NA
CASSQEGLGGREETQYF
TGTGCCAGCAGCCAAGAGGGCCTGGGGGGTAGGGAAGAGACCCAGTACTTC
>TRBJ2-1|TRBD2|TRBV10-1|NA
CASSRLAGVRNEQFF
TGCGCCAGCTCCAGACTAGCGGGAGTCAGGAATGAGCAGTTCTTC
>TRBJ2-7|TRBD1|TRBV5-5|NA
CASSPGTGLNEQYF
TGTGCCAGCAGCCCCGGGACAGGGCTCAACGAGCAGTACTTC
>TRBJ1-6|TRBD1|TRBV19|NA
CASRQGTGRSPLHF
TGTGCCAGTAGGCAAGGGACAGGGAGATCACCCCTCCACTTT
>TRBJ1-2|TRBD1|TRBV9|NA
CASSDRQGGNYGYTF
TGTGCCAGCAGCGATCGACAGGGGGGTAACTATGGCTACACCTTC
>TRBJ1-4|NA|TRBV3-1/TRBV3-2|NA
CASSQEDPIEEKLFF
TGTGCCAGCAGCCAAGAGGACCCCATCGAAGAAAAACTGTTTTTT
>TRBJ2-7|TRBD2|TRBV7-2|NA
CASSSGLAGLYEQYF
TGTGCCAGCAGCTCGGGACTAGCGGGACTCTACGAGCAGTACTTC
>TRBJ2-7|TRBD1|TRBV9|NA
CASSVGGTGVAYEQYF
TGTGCCAGCAGCGTAGGCGGGACAGGGGTGGCCTACGAGCAGTACTTC
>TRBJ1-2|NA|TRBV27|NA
CASSWAGAYGYTF
TGTGCCAGCAGTTGGGCAGGGGCCTATGGCTACACCTTC
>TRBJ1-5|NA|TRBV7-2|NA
CASSLEGVQPQHF
TGTGCCAGCAGCTTAGAGGGGGTTCAGCCCCAGCATTTT
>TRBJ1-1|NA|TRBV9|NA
CASSHGGADTEAFF
TGTGCCAGCAGTCACGGGGGGGCCGACACTGAAGCTTTCTTT
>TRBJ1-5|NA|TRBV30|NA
CAWSSEPWGNQPQHF
TGTGCCTGGAGTTCTGAGCCCTGGGGCAATCAGCCCCAGCATTTT
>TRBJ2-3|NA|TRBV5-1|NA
CASSSGAATDTQYF
TGCGCCAGCAGCTCCGGGGCGGCCACAGATACGCAGTATTTT
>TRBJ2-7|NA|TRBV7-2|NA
CASRGAGRDEQYF
TGTGCCAGCAGGGGGGCAGGGAGAGACGAGCAGTACTTC
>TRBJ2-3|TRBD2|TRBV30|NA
CAWSHWVAGVADTQYF
TGTGCCTGGAGTCATTGGGTAGCGGGAGTTGCAGATACGCAGTATTTT
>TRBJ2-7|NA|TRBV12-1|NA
CASSSSGHPYEQYF
TGTGCCAGCAGCTCTAGCGGACACCCCTACGAGCAGTACTTC
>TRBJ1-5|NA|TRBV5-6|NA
CASSRLKGLNNQPQHF
TGTGCCAGCAGCCGATTAAAGGGGCTCAACAATCAGCCCCAGCATTTT
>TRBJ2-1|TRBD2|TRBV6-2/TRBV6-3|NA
CASSQLAAPSYNEQFF
TGTGCCAGCAGCCAACTAGCGGCACCCTCCTACAATGAGCAGTTCTTC
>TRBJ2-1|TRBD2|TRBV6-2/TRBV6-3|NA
CASSVGGVYNEQFF
TGTGCCAGCAGTGTGGGGGGGGTTTACAATGAGCAGTTCTTC
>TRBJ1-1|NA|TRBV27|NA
CASSPFPVNTEAFF
TGTGCCAGCAGCCCATTCCCGGTGAACACTGAAGCTTTCTTT
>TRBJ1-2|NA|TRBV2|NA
CASSGRGLSYGYTF
TGTGCCAGCAGTGGTCGGGGGTTAAGCTATGGCTACACCTTC
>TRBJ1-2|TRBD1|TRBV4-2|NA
CASSSGQGVGGYTF
TGTGCCAGCAGCTCGGGACAGGGAGTAGGAGGCTACACCTTC
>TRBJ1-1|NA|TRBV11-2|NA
CASSPLEGKGAREAFF
TGTGCCAGCAGCCCCCTTGAGGGAAAGGGTGCGCGTGAGGCTTTCTTT
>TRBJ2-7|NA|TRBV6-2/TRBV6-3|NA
CASSLSLSRRYF
TGTGCCAGCAGTTTGTCGCTCTCACGGCGGTACTTC
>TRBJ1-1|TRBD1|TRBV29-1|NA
CSARGAGGPFNTEAFF
TGCAGCGCTAGGGGGGCAGGGGGCCCGTTCAACACTGAAGCTTTCTTT
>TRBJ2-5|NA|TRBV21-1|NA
CASTPTRTGRETQYF
TGTGCCAGCACCCCAACCCGGACAGGACGGGAGACCCAGTACTTC
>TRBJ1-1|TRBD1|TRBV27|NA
CASSLQGAFTEAFF
TGTGCCAGCAGTTTACAGGGGGCGTTTACTGAAGCTTTCTTT
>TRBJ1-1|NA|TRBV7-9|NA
CASSLALMIGGGRDTEAFF
TGTGCCAGCAGCTTAGCGCTAATGATCGGGGGAGGACGGGACACTGAAGCTTTCTTT
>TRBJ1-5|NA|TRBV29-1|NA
CSVVEQANQPQHF
TGCAGCGTTGTAGAACAAGCCAATCAGCCCCAGCATTTT
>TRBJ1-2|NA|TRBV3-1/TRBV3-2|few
CASSQDINPTAHYGYTF
TGTGCCAGCAGCCAAGATATCAACCCGACAGCACACTATGGCTACACCTTC
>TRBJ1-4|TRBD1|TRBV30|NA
CAWRGGGQGPLSDNEKLFF
TGTGCCTGGAGGGGGGGCGGACAGGGGCCCTTGTCCGATAATGAAAAACTGTTTTTT
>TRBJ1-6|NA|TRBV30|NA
CAWTPNGRVNSPLHF
TGTGCCTGGACCCCGAATGGCAGGGTAAATTCACCCCTCCACTTT
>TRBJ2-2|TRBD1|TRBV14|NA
CASSQVYPRTGRTGELFF
TGTGCCAGCAGCCAAGTATACCCCCGGACAGGGAGGACCGGGGAGCTGTTTTTT
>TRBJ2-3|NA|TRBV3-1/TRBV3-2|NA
CASKWGGGADTQYF
TGTGCCAGCAAGTGGGGAGGTGGCGCAGATACGCAGTATTTT
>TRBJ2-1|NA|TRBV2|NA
CASRKKLSEQFF
TGTGCCAGCAGAAAGAAACTGAGTGAGCAGTTCTTC
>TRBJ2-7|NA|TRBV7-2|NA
CASSLEVGAYEQYF
TGTGCCAGCAGCTTAGAGGTCGGAGCCTACGAGCAGTACTTC
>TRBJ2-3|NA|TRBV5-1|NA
CASSLGLSRDSGPDTQYF
TGCGCCAGCAGCTTGGGCTTGTCCAGGGATTCGGGCCCAGATACGCAGTATTTT
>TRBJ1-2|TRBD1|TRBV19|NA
CASSEDRPYYGYTF
TGTGCCAGTAGTGAGGACAGGCCATACTATGGCTACACCTTC
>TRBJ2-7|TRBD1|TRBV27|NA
CASSLRQGGTYEQYF
TGTGCCAGCAGTCTCCGACAGGGGGGAACCTACGAGCAGTACTTC
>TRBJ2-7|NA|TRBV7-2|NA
CASSLQGKYEQYF
TGTGCCAGCAGCCTGCAGGGGAAATACGAGCAGTACTTC
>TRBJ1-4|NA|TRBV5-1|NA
CASSLTGTANEKLFF
TGCGCCAGCAGTCTTACAGGGACCGCTAATGAAAAACTGTTTTTT
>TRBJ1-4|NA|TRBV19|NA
CASSPRGDGDATNEKLFF
TGTGCCAGTAGTCCTCGAGGGGACGGAGATGCAACTAATGAAAAACTGTTTTTT
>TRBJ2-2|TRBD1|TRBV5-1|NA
CASSLSGRGRIGELFF
TGCGCCAGCAGCTTAAGCGGCAGGGGGAGAATCGGGGAGCTGTTTTTT
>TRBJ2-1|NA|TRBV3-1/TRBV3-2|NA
CASSQGTARSHEQFF
TGTGCCAGCAGCCAAGGAACAGCGAGATCCCATGAGCAGTTCTTC
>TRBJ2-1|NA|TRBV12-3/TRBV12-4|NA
CASSLARVGEQFF
TGTGCCAGCAGTTTGGCCAGGGTGGGTGAGCAGTTCTTC
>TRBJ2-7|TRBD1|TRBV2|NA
CARGDSSYEQYF
TGTGCCAGAGGGGACAGCTCCTACGAGCAGTACTTC
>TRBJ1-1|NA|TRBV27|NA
CASSLRDRRTEAFF
TGTGCCAGCAGTTTGCGGGACCGTCGCACTGAAGCTTTCTTT
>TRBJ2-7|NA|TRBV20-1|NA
CSASGRLGTYEQYF
TGCAGTGCTAGTGGTAGGTTGGGAACCTACGAGCAGTACTTC